The rows below give T cell receptor beta chains drawn from one sample of a study of cytomegalovirus exposure and HLA in healthy donors. TCRdb's table, derived via immunoSEQ multiplex PCR, lists solely in-frame clones and lacks some. The data contain tens of thousands of clones, around three quarters of them singletons. The source material was PBMCs. All receptors derive from a middle-aged woman in good health and CMV-seropositive. The CDR3 runs from the conserved cysteine through the conserved F or W.

cdr3_aa,v_call,j_call
CASSQGTSKLREQFF,TRBV4-2,TRBJ2-1
CASSEENRTPLGYTF,TRBV6-1,TRBJ1-2
CASSPGNYGYTF,TRBV2,TRBJ1-2
CASSVGLAGASSTDTQYF,TRBV9,TRBJ2-3
CASGLGDRDHSPLHF,TRBV12-5,TRBJ1-6
CASTGQRTRNTEAFF,TRBV5-5,TRBJ1-1
CASSLVFSSESSYEQYF,TRBV5-1,TRBJ2-7
CASSQEGKGANSNQPQHF,TRBV4-1,TRBJ1-5
CASSGSRQANTEAFF,TRBV6-1,TRBJ1-1
CAVGRGLYYGYTF,TRBV6-1,TRBJ1-2
CASRWDRDNSPLHF,TRBV10-2,TRBJ1-6
CAWSVQGGSGNTIYF,TRBV30,TRBJ1-3
CATSRDWSTNQPQHF,TRBV15,TRBJ1-5
CASRAGTGKTGELFF,TRBV2,TRBJ2-2
CASSYDPRTPQETQYF,TRBV6-6,TRBJ2-5
CATKEMLSSYNEQFF,TRBV15,TRBJ2-1
CASSLGIQGNSPLHF,TRBV7-2,TRBJ1-6
CASSLGTHNSPLHF,TRBV5-1,TRBJ1-6
CASRNLAGGQETQYF,TRBV11-2,TRBJ2-5
CASRQGISSSYEQYF,TRBV5-5,TRBJ2-7
CASTLKGRFPYNEQFF,TRBV27,TRBJ2-1
CASSFLGGAGNEQFF,TRBV7-9,TRBJ2-1
CASSFSHNQPQHF,TRBV27,TRBJ1-5
CASSFSQGGDTIYF,TRBV5-6,TRBJ1-3
CASSERSGGETQYF,TRBV10-2,TRBJ2-5
CASSRTSSSYEQYF,TRBV27,TRBJ2-7
CASSYGQGAYEQYF,TRBV6-6,TRBJ2-7
CASSPGAARGGYGYTF,TRBV7-9,TRBJ1-2
CATSRTGFSNQPQHF,TRBV15,TRBJ1-5
CASSVSGGYSYEQYF,TRBV5-1,TRBJ2-7
CASSRAGPKNTEAFF,TRBV5-5,TRBJ1-1
CASSPSGTGIAKNIQYF,TRBV13,TRBJ2-4
CATSRDRGYYEQYF,TRBV15,TRBJ2-7
CASSLMRGTVREQYF,TRBV27,TRBJ2-7
CASSPMGGPTEAFF,TRBV18,TRBJ1-1
CSVRTGDTEAFF,TRBV29-1,TRBJ1-1
CASSPRTGGNYGYTF,TRBV7-8,TRBJ1-2
CASSQSREYTEAFF,TRBV4-1,TRBJ1-1
CASQLGADTIYF,TRBV6-6,TRBJ1-3
CASSPWENRPTEAFF,TRBV9,TRBJ1-1